The clone carrying this T cell receptor (beta chain) was picked up one time. This record comes from a study of blood T cell repertoires in COVID-19. Assay: immunoSEQ multiplex PCR; the TCRdb copy retains only in-frame clones and omits some. The table lists 250,000 to 350,000 clones, approximately 93% of them singletons, with about 2.2% in the top ten. CDR1 and CDR2 from the germline V gene are ENHRY and SYGVKD. Trimming removed 1 base from V and 2 bases from J, with 6 bases in between. This CDR3 contains 14 residues. This receptor was taken from a woman in her 30s with COVID-19, enrolled during active disease. This chain joins TRBV10-3 and TRBJ1-3, with a possible D match to TRBD1 (6 bases). The sample consisted of peripheral blood. CDR3 DNA: TGTGCCATCAGTGAGTACAGGGCTGGAAACACCATATATTTT. Protein: CAISEYRAGNTIYF.